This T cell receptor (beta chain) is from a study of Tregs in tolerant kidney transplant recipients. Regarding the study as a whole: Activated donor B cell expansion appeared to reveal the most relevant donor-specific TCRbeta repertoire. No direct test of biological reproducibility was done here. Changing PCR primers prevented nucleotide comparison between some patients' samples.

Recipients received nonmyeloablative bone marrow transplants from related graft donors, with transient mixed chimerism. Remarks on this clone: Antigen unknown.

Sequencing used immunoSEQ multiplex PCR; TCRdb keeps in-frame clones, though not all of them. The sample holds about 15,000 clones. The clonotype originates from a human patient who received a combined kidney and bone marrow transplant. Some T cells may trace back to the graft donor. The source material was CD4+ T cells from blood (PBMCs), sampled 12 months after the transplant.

The CDR3 reads CASSSLLAGASDTQYF. Partial CDR3 DNA: TGTGCCAGCAGCTCCCTACTAGCGGGAGCTTCAGATACG. This chain uses TRBV5-4 with TRBJ2-3; 11 bases map to TRBD2. The read terminates 3 residues before the CDR3 end, so the remaining end is supplied by the germline J gene. The CDR3 is 16 amino acids. CDR1 and CDR2 (germline): SGHNT, YYREEE (reference sequence). V lost 3 bases and J lost 4; bases outside the gene matches: 7.